The sequence of this TCR beta chain was determined in a study of early T cells in non-severe SARS-CoV-2 infection. Study at large: Sequencing targeted bulk RNA from unsorted whole blood, leaving chains unpaired.

Study-wide points: The matching step, a VDJdb search, favored anti-spike CD8 responses and missed private and CD4 specificities.

This clonotype was seen ten or more times. Its matching antigen is unknown. Individual cDNA molecules were tagged with unique molecular identifiers, the study reported. MiXCR, applied by TCRdb to the 5' RACE reads, yields one record per CDR3 protein. The data show roughly 66,000 distinct CDR3 sequences, with 9.1% seen just once and 3.2% held by the top ten. This TCR was sampled from an adult who was a healthcare worker with PCR-confirmed SARS-CoV-2 infection or an uninfected control (not recorded which). Material for sequencing was whole blood.

The CDR3 spells CASSSGTSGSTGELFF. The CDR3 DNA reads TGTGCCAGCAGCTCCGGGACTAGCGGGAGTACCGGGGAGCTGTTTTTT. The chain carries TRBV7-6 and TRBJ2-2; 14 bases align to TRBD2. V dropped 4 bases and J dropped 5; count of bases not matched to a gene: 3. The CDR3 totals 16 residues. Germline V lookup: CDR1 SGHVS, CDR2 FNYEAQ.